This is a list of T cell receptor beta chains from one sample in a study of identical twins. Each CDR3 protein is one row after TCRdb ran MiXCR on the 5' RACE reads. This table has around 480,000 distinct CDR3 sequences, approximately 15% appearing once. Another study also made use of these data, one on yellow fever vaccine responses in identical twins.

Sequences were obtained from CD4+ T cells sorted from blood. These receptors originate from a young woman in good health. Both conserved end residues are part of each CDR3. Each record gives: clone size, D gene, J gene, CDR3 length, V gene, CDR3 protein, CDR3 DNA. The D gene is left open where the match is weak. Size is omitted from some rows. Given values are once, few, many or a class for expanded clones.

>many|TRBD1|TRBJ2-5|13|TRBV7-2
CASRRTGQETQYF
TGTGCCAGCAGAAGGACAGGGCAAGAGACCCAGTACTTC
>-|-|TRBJ2-7|14|TRBV2
CASSERRYSYEQYF
TGTGCCAGCAGTGAGCGGAGGTACTCCTACGAGCAGTACTTC
>-|TRBD2|TRBJ2-1|17|TRBV5-6
CASSFRSSGRAVREQFF
TGTGCCAGCAGCTTTCGGTCAAGCGGGAGGGCAGTACGTGAGCAGTTCTTC
>-|TRBD1|TRBJ2-5|15|TRBV25-1
CASSARDRGKETQYF
TGTGCCAGCAGCGCTAGGGACAGGGGAAAGGAGACCCAGTACTTC
>-|-|TRBJ1-5|15|TRBV14
CASSQDLWGDQPQHF
TGTGCCAGCAGCCAAGATCTTTGGGGAGATCAGCCCCAGCATTTT
>-|TRBD2|TRBJ2-1|20|TRBV28
CASSSPGLAGGPSSYNEQFF
TGTGCCAGCAGTTCACCGGGACTAGCGGGAGGGCCGAGCTCCTACAATGAGCAGTTCTTC
>few|-|TRBJ2-7|13|TRBV5-1
CASSSGVDYEQYF
TGCGCCAGCAGCTCAGGGGTAGACTACGAGCAGTACTTC
>many|TRBD2|TRBJ2-3|15|TRBV7-3
CASSQTSGGTDTQYF
TGTGCCAGCAGCCAAACTAGCGGGGGGACAGATACGCAGTATTTT
>-|TRBD1|TRBJ2-2|16|TRBV6-1
CAIASVQGVVPGELFF
TGTGCCATCGCCTCTGTTCAGGGGGTCGTCCCCGGGGAGCTGTTTTTT
>few|-|TRBJ2-5|14|TRBV5-1
CASTPGAFQETQYF
TGCGCCAGCACTCCGGGGGCCTTTCAAGAGACCCAGTACTTC
>many|TRBD1|TRBJ2-2|16|TRBV12-3/TRBV12-4
CASSPRTGFMTGELFF
TGTGCCAGCAGTCCAAGGACAGGGTTCATGACCGGGGAGCTGTTTTTT
>few|-|TRBJ2-3|16|TRBV4-3
CASSPREGGSADTQYF
TGCGCCAGCAGCCCTCGTGAAGGGGGGTCCGCAGATACGCAGTATTTT
>few|TRBD2|TRBJ2-5|15|TRBV24-1
CATSRGGWVQETQYF
TGTGCCACCAGTCGGGGGGGGTGGGTCCAAGAGACCCAGTACTTC
>-|-|TRBJ2-1|14|TRBV20-1
CSAPTGSSYNEQFF
TGCAGTGCTCCCACAGGTAGCTCCTACAATGAGCAGTTCTTC
>-|-|TRBJ2-1|14|TRBV7-8
CASSLVDQHHEQFF
TGTGCCAGCAGCTTAGTGGACCAGCACCATGAGCAGTTCTTC
>few|-|TRBJ2-3|15|TRBV20-1
CSARTGTTITDTQYF
TGCAGTGCTAGGACCGGGACCACTATCACAGATACGCAGTATTTT
>few|TRBD1|TRBJ1-1|12|TRBV11-2
CASSLAGGEAFF
TGTGCCAGCAGCTTAGCAGGGGGTGAAGCTTTCTTT
>-|TRBD2|TRBJ2-7|17|TRBV28
CASRERPSGSVSNEQYF
TGTGCCAGCAGAGAGCGGCCTAGCGGGAGCGTATCCAACGAGCAGTACTTC
>few|-|TRBJ2-5|16|TRBV5-6
CASSSGQTNLQETQYF
TGTGCCAGCAGCTCTGGACAGACTAACCTCCAAGAGACCCAGTACTTC
>-|TRBD2|TRBJ2-3|17|TRBV10-3
CAISEGAGGLRTDTQYF
TGTGCCATCAGTGAAGGTGCGGGGGGGCTCCGCACAGATACGCAGTATTTT
>-|TRBD1|TRBJ2-1|16|TRBV24-1
CATSDRDRGFYNEQFF
TGTGCCACCAGTGACAGAGACAGGGGGTTCTACAATGAGCAGTTCTTC
>few|-|TRBJ1-5|13|TRBV24-1
CATSDKANQPQHF
TGTGCCACCAGTGATAAGGCCAATCAGCCCCAGCATTTT
>-|TRBD2|TRBJ2-3|14|TRBV27
CATRLAGVTDTQYF
TGTGCCACCAGACTAGCGGGGGTCACAGATACGCAGTATTTT
>-|-|TRBJ2-2|16|TRBV12-5
CASGLGTVTNTGELFF
TGTGCTAGTGGTTTGGGAACAGTGACGAACACCGGGGAGCTGTTTTTT
>-|-|TRBJ2-7|13|TRBV3-1
CASSQRTAYEQYF
TGTGCCAGCAGCCAGAGGACAGCCTACGAGCAGTACTTC
>-|TRBD2|TRBJ2-7|16|TRBV7-9
CASSLAVAGGPYEQYF
TGTGCCAGCAGCTTAGCGGTGGCGGGAGGGCCCTACGAGCAGTACTTC
>-|-|TRBJ2-2|15|TRBV10-3
CAITSGQRQAGELFF
TGTGCCATCACAAGCGGGCAGCGGCAGGCCGGGGAGCTGTTTTTT
>few|-|TRBJ1-2|13|TRBV27
CASSLWGSHGYTF
TGTGCCAGCAGTTTATGGGGGTCACACGGCTACACCTTC
>few|-|TRBJ2-2|13|TRBV24-1
CATTDQGTGELFF
TGTGCCACCACTGATCAGGGGACCGGGGAGCTGTTTTTT
>few|-|TRBJ2-1|15|TRBV5-1
CASSLEGFPGNEQFF
TGCGCCAGCAGCTTGGAGGGTTTCCCGGGGAATGAGCAGTTCTTC
>few|-|TRBJ2-7|12|TRBV24-1
CATSDGSYEQYF
TGTGCCACCAGTGACGGTTCCTACGAGCAGTACTTC
>-|TRBD1|TRBJ2-3|19|TRBV5-6
CARSLGLLSTGASTDTQYF
TGTGCCAGGAGCTTGGGCCTCCTCTCGACAGGGGCTAGCACAGATACGCAGTATTTT
>many|-|TRBJ2-3|13|TRBV6-2/TRBV6-3
CASSDRSTDTQYF
TGTGCCAGCAGTGACCGTAGCACAGATACGCAGTATTTT
>-|-|TRBJ1-5|12|TRBV20-1
CSARERLSPQHF
TGCAGTGCTAGAGAAAGACTGTCGCCCCAGCATTTT
>few|-|TRBJ1-5|15|TRBV7-8
CASSPRPNSNQPQHF
TGTGCCAGCAGCCCCCGACCTAATAGCAATCAGCCCCAGCATTTT
>many|-|TRBJ2-1|13|TRBV29-1
CSVEGSSYNEQFF
TGCAGCGTTGAGGGTTCTAGCTACAATGAGCAGTTCTTC
>many|TRBD2|TRBJ2-7|13|TRBV20-1
CSATLAGIYEQYF
TGCAGTGCTACACTAGCGGGAATATACGAGCAGTACTTC
>few|-|TRBJ2-5|12|TRBV7-9
CASSLAFETQYF
TGTGCCAGCAGCTTAGCGTTCGAGACCCAGTACTTC
>-|-|TRBJ2-3|19|TRBV11-2
CASSLVARGTTYSTDTQYF
TGTGCCAGCAGCTTAGTTGCGCGGGGGACAACCTATAGCACAGATACGCAGTATTTT
>few|-|TRBJ2-5|15|TRBV7-9
CASSIRGYQQETQYF
TGTGCCAGCAGCATTAGGGGCTACCAACAAGAGACCCAGTACTTC
>-|-|TRBJ2-1|16|TRBV20-1
CSARDLYRMSTGEQFF
TGCAGTGCTAGAGATCTCTACCGGATGTCTACGGGTGAGCAGTTCTTC